This T cell receptor beta chain is from a study of control samples from healthy donors and cancer patients. The method was immunoSEQ multiplex PCR; TCRdb's version includes in-frame clones alone and lacks a portion of them. This repertoire shows more than 85,000 clones, approximately 88% found once; its top ten account for roughly 4%. Sequencing was performed on PBMCs. This TCR derives from a woman in her fifties or sixties with lung cancer.

CDR3 amino acids: CASSPRTDGVETQYF. DNA for the CDR3: TGTGCCAGCAGCCCCAGGACAGACGGGGTAGAGACCCAGTACTTC. V gene TRBV7-9 combines with J gene TRBJ2-5; possible D gene TRBD1, 6 bases. CDR3 length: 15 residues. Germline V lookup: CDR1 SEHNR, CDR2 FQNEAQ (reference sequence). V was pared by 5 bases and J by 4 bases, with 17 bases between.